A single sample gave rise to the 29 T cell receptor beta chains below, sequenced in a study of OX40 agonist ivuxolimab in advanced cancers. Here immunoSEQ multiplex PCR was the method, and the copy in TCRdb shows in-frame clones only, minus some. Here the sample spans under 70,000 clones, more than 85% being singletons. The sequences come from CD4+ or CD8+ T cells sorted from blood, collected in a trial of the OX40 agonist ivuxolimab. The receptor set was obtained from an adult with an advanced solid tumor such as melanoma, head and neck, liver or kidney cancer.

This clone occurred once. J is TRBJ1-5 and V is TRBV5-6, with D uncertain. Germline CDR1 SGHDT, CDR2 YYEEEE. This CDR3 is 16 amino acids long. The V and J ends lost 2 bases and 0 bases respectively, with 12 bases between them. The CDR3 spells CASSFWTAHSNQPQHF. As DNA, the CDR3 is TGTGCCAGCAGCTTTTGGACGGCTCATAGCAATCAGCCCCAGCATTTT.

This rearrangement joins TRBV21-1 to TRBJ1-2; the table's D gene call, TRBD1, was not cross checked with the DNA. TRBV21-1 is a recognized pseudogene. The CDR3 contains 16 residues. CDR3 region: CASSKADRGSSYGYTF. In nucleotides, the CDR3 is TGTGCCAGCAGCAAAGCGGACAGGGGAAGTAGCTATGGCTACACCTTC.

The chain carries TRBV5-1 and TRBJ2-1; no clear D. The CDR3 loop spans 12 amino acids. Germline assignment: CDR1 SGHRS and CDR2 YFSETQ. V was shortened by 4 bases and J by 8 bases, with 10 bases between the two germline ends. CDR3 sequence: CASSKLFDEQFF. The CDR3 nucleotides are TGCGCCAGCAGCAAATTGTTTGATGAGCAGTTCTTC.

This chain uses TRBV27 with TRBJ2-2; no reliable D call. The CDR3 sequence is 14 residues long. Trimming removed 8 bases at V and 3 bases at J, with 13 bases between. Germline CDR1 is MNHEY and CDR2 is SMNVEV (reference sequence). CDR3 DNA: TGTGCCAGCGGGCCTTATAGGGACACCGGGGAGCTGTTTTTT. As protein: CASGPYRDTGELFF.

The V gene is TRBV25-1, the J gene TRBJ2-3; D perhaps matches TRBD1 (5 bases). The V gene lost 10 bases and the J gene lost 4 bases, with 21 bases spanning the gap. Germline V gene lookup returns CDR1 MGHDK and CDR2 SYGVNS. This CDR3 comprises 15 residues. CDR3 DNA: TGTGCCACCTCGGACGTAGGGGTTGGCTCAGATACGCAGTATTTT. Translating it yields CATSDVGVGSDTQYF.

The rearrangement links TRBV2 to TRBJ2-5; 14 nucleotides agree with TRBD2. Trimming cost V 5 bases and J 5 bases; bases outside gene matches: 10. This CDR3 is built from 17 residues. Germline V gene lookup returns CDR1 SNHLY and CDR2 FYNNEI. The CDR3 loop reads CASSPGTSGRGSETQYF. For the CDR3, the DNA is TGTGCCAGCAGTCCTGGGACTAGCGGGAGAGGGTCGGAGACCCAGTACTTC.

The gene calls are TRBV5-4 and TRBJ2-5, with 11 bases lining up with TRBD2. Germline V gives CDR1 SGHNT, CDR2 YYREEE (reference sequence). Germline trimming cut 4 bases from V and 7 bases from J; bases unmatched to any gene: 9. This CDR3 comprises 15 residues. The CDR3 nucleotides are TGTGCCAGCAGCATCGGACTAGCGGGTTTTGGGACCCAGTACTTC. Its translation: CASSIGLAGFGTQYF.

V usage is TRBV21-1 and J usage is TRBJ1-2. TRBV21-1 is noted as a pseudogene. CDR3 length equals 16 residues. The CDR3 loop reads CASSKVKGPRHYGYTF. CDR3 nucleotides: TGTGCCAGCAGCAAAGTTAAGGGACCCCGCCACTATGGCTACACCTTC.

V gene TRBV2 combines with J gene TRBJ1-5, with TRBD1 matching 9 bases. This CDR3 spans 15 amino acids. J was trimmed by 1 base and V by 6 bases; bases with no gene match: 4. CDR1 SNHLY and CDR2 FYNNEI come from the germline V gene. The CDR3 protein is CASSMGQGSNQPQHF. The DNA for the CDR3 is TGTGCCAGCAGCATGGGACAGGGAAGCAATCAGCCCCAGCATTTT.

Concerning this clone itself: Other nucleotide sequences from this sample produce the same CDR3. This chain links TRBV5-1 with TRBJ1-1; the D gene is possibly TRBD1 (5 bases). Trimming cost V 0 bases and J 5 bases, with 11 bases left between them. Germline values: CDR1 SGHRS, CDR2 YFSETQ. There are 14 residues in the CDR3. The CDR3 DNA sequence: TGCGCCAGCAGCTTGGGGCAGGAGGGGACTGAAGCTTTCTTT. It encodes CASSLGQEGTEAFF.

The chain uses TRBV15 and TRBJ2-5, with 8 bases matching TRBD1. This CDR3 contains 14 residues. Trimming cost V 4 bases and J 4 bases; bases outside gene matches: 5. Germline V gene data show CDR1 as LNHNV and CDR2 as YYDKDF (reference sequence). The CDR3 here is CATSKGQGGETQYF. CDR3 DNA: TGTGCCACCAGCAAAGGACAGGGAGGAGAGACCCAGTACTTC.

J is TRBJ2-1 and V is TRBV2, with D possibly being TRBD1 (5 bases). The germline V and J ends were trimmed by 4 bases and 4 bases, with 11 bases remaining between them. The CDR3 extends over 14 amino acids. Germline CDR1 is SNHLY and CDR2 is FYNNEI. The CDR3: CASSAQGAYNEQFF. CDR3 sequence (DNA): TGTGCCAGCAGTGCTCAGGGTGCTTACAATGAGCAGTTCTTC.

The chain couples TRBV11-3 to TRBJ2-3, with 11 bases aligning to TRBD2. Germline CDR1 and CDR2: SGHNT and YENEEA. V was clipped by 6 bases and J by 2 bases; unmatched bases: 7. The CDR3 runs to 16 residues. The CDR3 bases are TGTGCCAGCAGTTCCGGGACTAGCGGCACCACAGATACGCAGTATTTT. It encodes CASSSGTSGTTDTQYF.

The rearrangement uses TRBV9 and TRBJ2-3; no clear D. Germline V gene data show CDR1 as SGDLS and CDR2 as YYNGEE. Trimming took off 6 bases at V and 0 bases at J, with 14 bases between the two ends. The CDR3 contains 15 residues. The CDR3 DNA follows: TGTGCCAGCACACGGGCCGGTGCTAGCACAGATACGCAGTATTTT. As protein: CASTRAGASTDTQYF.

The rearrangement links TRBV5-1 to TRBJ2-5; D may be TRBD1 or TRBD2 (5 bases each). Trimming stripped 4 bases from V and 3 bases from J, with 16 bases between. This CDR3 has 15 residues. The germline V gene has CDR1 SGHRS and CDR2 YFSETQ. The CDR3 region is CASSPEGRREETQYF. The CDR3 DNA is TGCGCCAGCAGCCCCGAGGGACGACGGGAAGAGACCCAGTACTTC. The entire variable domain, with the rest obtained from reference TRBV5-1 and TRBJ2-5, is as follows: KAGVTQTPRYLIKTRGQQVTLSCSPISGHRSVSWYQQTPGQGLQFLFEYFSETQRNKGNFPGRFSGRQFSNSRSEMNVSTLELGDSALYLCASSPEGRREETQYFGPGTRLLVL.

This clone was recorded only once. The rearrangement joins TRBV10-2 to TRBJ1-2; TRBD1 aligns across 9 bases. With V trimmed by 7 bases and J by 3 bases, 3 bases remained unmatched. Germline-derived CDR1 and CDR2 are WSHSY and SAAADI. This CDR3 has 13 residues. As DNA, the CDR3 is TGCGCCAGCACGGACAGGGGCTACTATGGCTACACCTTC. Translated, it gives CASTDRGYYGYTF.

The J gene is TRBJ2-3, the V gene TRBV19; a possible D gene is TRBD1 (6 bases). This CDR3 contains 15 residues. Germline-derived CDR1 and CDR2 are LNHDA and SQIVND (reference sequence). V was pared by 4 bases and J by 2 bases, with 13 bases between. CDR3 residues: CASSTTWDTTDTQYF. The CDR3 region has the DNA TGTGCCAGTAGTACCACATGGGACACCACAGATACGCAGTATTTT.

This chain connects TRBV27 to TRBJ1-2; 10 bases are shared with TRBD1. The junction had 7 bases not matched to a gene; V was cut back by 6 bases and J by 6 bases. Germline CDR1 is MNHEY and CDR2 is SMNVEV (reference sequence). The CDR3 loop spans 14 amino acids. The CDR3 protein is CASRQPGQGNGYTF. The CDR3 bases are TGTGCCAGCAGGCAACCGGGACAGGGGAATGGCTACACCTTC.

The CDR3 sequence: CASSSLPTGTEAFF. CDR3 in DNA: TGTGCCAGCAGTTCCCTCCCAACGGGCACTGAAGCTTTCTTT. The V gene is TRBV6-5, the J gene TRBJ1-1; D ambiguous. The CDR3 totals 14 residues. V lost 4 bases and J 4 bases, leaving 13 bases between the germline ends. The germline V gene has CDR1 MNHEY and CDR2 SVGAGI.

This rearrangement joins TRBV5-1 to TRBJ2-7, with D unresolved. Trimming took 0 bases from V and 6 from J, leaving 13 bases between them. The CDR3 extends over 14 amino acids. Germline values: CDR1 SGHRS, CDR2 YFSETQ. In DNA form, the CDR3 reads TGCGCCAGCAGCTTGGCCTATGACATTAGCGAGCAGTACTTC. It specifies CASSLAYDISEQYF.

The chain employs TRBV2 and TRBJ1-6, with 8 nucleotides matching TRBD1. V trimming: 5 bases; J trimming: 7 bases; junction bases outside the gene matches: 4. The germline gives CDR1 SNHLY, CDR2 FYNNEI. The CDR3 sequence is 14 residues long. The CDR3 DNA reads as TGTGCCAGCAGTTGGACAGGGAGGAATTCACCCCTCCACTTT. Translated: CASSWTGRNSPLHF.

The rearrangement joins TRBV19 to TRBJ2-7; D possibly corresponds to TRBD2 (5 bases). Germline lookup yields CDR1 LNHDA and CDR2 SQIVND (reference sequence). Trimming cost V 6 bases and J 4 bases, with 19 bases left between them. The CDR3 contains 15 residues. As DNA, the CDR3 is TGTGCCAGTAGCCCACTACCCTCACTAGGTTACGAGCAGTACTTC. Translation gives CASSPLPSLGYEQYF.

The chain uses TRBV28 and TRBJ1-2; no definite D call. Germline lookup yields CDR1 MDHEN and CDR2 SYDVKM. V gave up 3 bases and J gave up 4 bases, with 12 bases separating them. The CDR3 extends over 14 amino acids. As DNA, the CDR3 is TGTGCCAGCAGTTTGGTTGAGGGTGCCTATGGCTACACCTTC. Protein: CASSLVEGAYGYTF.

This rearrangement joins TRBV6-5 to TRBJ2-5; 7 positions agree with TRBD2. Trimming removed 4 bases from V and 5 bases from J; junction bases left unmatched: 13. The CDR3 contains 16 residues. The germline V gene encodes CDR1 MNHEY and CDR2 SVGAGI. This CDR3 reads CASSLGRGVGGETQYF. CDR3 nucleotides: TGTGCCAGCAGTTTGGGGCGCGGGGTGGGGGGGGAGACCCAGTACTTC.

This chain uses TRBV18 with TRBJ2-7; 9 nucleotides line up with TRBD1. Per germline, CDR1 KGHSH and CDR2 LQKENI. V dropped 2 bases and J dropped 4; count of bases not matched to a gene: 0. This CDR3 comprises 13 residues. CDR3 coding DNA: TGTGCCAGCTCACCAGGGACAGGGTACGAGCAGTACTTC. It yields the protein CASSPGTGYEQYF.

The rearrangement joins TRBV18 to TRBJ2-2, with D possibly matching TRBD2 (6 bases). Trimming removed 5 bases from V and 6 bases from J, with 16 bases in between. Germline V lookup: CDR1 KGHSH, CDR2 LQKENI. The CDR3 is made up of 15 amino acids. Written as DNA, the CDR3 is TGTGCCAGCTCAAACTCGCGGGGCCCTTCCGGGGAGCTGTTTTTT. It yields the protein CASSNSRGPSGELFF. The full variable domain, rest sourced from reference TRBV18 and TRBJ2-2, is NAGVMQNPRHLVRRRGQEARLRCSPMKGHSHVYWYRQLPEEGLKFMVYLQKENIIDESGMPKERFSAEFPKEGPSILRIQQVVRGDSAAYFCASSNSRGPSGELFFGEGSRLTVL.

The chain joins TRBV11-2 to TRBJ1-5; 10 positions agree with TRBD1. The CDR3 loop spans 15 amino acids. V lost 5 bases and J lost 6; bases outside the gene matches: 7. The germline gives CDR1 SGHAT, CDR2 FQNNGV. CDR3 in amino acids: CASSQGTGEGQPQHF. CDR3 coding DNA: TGTGCCAGCAGCCAGGGGACAGGGGAAGGTCAGCCCCAGCATTTT.

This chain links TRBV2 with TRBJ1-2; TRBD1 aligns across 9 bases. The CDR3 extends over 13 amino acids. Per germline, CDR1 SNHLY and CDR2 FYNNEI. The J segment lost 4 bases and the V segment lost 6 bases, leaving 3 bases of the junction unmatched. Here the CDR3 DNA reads TGTGCCAGCAGGGGGACAGGGACCTATGGCTACACCTTC. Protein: CASRGTGTYGYTF. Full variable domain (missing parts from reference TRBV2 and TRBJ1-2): EPEVTQTPSHQVTQMGQEVILRCVPISNHLYFYWYRQILGQKVEFLVSFYNNEISEKSEIFDDQFSVERPDGSNFTLKIRSTKLEDSAMYFCASRGTGTYGYTFGSGTRLTVV.

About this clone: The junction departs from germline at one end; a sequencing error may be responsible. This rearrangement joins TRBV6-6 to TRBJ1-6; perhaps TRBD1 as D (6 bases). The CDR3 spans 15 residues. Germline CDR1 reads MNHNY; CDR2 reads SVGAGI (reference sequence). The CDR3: CASSPGATPNLPLHF. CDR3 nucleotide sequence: TGTGCCAGCAGCCCGGGGGCAACCCCTAATTTACCCCTCCACTTT.